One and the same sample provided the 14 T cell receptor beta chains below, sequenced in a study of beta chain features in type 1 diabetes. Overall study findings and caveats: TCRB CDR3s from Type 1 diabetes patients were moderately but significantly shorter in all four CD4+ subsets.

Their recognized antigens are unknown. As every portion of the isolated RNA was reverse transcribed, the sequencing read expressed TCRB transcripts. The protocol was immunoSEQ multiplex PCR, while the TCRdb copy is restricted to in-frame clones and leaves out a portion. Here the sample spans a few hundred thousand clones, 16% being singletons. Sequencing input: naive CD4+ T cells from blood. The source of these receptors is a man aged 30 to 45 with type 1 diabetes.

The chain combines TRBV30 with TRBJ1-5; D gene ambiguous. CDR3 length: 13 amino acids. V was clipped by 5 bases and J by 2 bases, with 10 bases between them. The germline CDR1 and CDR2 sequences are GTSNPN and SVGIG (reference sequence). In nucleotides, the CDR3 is TGTGCCTGGGCCTACATGGGCAATCAGCCCCAGCATTTT. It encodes CAWAYMGNQPQHF.

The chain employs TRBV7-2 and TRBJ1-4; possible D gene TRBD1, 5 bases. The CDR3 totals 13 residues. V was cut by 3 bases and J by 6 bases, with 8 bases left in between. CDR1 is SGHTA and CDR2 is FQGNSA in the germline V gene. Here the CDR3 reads CASSFGTDEKLFF. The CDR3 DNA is TGTGCCAGCAGCTTCGGGACGGATGAAAAACTGTTTTTT.

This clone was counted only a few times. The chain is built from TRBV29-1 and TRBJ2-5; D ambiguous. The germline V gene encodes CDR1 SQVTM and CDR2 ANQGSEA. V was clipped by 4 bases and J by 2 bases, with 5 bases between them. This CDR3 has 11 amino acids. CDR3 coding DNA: TGCAGCGTTGCAGGACAAGAGACCCAGTACTTC. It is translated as CSVAGQETQYF.

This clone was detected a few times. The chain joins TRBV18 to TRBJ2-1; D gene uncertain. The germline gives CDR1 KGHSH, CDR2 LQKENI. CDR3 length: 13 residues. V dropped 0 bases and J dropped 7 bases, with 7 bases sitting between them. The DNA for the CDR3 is TGTGCCAGCTCACCACCTACGGAGAATGAGCAGTTCTTC. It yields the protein CASSPPTENEQFF.

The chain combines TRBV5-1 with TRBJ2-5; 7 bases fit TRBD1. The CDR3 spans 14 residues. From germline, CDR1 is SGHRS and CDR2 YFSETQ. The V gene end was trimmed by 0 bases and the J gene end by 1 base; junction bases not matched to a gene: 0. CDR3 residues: CASSLGDSQETQYF. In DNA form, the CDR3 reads TGCGCCAGCAGCTTGGGGGACAGCCAAGAGACCCAGTACTTC.

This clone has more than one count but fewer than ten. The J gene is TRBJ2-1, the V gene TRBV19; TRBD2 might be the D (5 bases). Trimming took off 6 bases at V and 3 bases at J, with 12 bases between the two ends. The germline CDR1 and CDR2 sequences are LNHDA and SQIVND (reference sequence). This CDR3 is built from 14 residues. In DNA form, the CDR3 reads TGTGCCAGTAGCGAGAGGGTCAGCTACAATGAGCAGTTCTTC. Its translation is CASSERVSYNEQFF.

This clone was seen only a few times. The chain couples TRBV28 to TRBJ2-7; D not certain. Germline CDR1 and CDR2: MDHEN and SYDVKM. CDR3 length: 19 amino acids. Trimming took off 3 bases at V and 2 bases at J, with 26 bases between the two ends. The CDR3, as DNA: TGTGCCAGCAGTTTGGTCATGCGGCTATCGACACCGATCACCTACGAGCAGTACTTC. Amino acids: CASSLVMRLSTPITYEQYF.

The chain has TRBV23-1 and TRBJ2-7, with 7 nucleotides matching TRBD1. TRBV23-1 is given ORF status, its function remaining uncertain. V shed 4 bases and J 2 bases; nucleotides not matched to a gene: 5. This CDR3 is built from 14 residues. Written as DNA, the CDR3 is TGCGCCAGCAGTCCGGGACAGAATCCCTACGAGCAGTACTTC. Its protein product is CASSPGQNPYEQYF.

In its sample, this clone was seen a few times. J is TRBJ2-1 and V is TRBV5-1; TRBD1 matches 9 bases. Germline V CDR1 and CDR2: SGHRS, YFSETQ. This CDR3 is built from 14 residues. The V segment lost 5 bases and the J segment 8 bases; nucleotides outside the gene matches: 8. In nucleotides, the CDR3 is TGCGCCAGCAGTGTTCAGGACAGGGGCGATGAGCAGTTCTTC. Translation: CASSVQDRGDEQFF.

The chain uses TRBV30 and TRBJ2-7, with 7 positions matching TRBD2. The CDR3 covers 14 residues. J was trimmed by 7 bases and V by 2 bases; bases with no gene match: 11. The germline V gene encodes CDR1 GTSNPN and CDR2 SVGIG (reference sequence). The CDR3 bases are TGTGCCTGGAGTACGCTAGGGCCCGGGAGGGAGCAGTACTTC. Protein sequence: CAWSTLGPGREQYF.

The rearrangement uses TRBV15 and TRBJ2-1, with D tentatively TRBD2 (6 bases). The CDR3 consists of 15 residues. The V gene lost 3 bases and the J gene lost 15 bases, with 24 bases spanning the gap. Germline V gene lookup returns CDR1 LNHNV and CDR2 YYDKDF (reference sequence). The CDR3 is CATSSHSGGDDAWFF. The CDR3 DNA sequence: TGTGCCACCAGCAGCCACAGCGGAGGGGACGATGCGTGGTTCTTC.

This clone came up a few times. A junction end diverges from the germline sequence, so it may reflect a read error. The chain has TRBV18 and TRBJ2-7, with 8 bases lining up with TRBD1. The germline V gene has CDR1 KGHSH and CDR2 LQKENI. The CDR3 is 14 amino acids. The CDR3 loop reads CASSLGQGSSEQYF. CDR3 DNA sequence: TGTGCCAGCTCACTCGGACAGGGATCCTCCGAGCAGTACTTC.

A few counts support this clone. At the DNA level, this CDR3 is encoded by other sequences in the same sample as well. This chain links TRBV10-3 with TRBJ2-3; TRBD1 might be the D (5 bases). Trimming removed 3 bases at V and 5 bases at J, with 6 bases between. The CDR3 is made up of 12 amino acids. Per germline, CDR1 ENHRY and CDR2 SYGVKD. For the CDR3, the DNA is TGTGCCATCAGTGATAGGGGAGATACGCAGTATTTT. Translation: CAISDRGDTQYF.

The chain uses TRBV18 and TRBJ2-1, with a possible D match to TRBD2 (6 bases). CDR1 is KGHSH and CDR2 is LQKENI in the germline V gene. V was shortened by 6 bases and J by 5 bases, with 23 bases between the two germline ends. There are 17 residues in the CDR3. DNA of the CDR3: TGTGCCAGCTCTCCCCAGGTCCAAGGGGCGGGGAACAATGAGCAGTTCTTC. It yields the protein CASSPQVQGAGNNEQFF.